The subject of this entry is one TCR beta chain. The antigen this receptor binds is unknown. It has no much larger one-base neighbor in the sample; base qualities were not kept. This sample was sequenced with an Illumina NovaSeq 6000. cDNA libraries for TCRalpha and TCRbeta were prepared by 5'RACE using constant-segment primers, with sample barcodes and unique molecular identifiers added. RNA was extracted from every sample with Trizol reagent. Library amplification was performed in two PCR steps, and a second sample barcode and Illumina TruSeq adapters were introduced in the second step. The libraries were sequenced on an Illumina NovaSeq using 2 x 150 bp paired-end reads. Regarding the original processing steps: Demultiplexing of reads and collapsing into UMI-guided consensus sequences were performed with migec v1.2.7. With mixcr v2.1.11, UMI consensuses were aligned to TRA and TRB V and J templates and assembled into clonotypes. Clonotypes were classified as expanded or contracted when called significant by both edgeR and NoisET, with noise models trained on biological replicates. For edgeR calls, a false discovery rate-adjusted p below 0.01 and a log2 fold-change threshold of 1 were applied. As an exploratory analysis of dynamics, max-normalized trajectories of the 1000 most abundant clonotypes were examined by PCA with hierarchical clustering. Separately sequenced CD4+ and CD8+ repertoires were used to assign the CD4 or CD8 phenotype of responding clones. In TCRdb, the public reads were trimmed at Q25 with fastp and aligned with MiXCR, with productive beta chains retained. Every entry covers one CDR3 protein and lists the most common genes and DNA from its rows. The V and J calls were not made by the authors but by TCRdb's processing. A total of more than 450,000 distinct CDR3 sequences appear in this sample, roughly 17% of them only once. The ten most abundant clones make up around 12% of the sample.

Ficoll-Paque density gradient centrifugation was used to isolate PBMCs. The data derive from a study of T-cell memory formation after mild COVID-19 (dated by TCRdb to the early 2020s). At the level of the whole study: TCR sequence clusters from the two donors were largely donor specific. Longitudinal TCRalpha and TCRbeta repertoire sequencing tracked T-cell clones expanding and contracting after mild COVID-19 in a couple of donors. Two young, previously healthy adult volunteers, one female and one male, were included in the cohort. Findings and caveats that apply to the study as a whole: Clones contracting from day 15 to 85 had balanced CD4/CD8 phenotypes, while a second wave expanding from day 15 to 37 was biased towards CD4+. Only two mild cases were covered in the study, and larger cohorts including severe cases with pre-infection samples were considered necessary. Contracting CD4+ clones were found mainly in CM and EM memory subsets, while CD8+ clones were enriched in EMRA. Some responding clones were detected in pre-infection memory, suggesting pre-existing cross-reactive memory T cells joined the SARS-CoV-2 response. Whether the second-wave clones peaking on day 37 were SARS-CoV-2 specific was not confirmed.

V loses 5 bases of germline sequence and J loses 8 bases, and the interval between the two ends is 9 bases. CDR1 and CDR2 are drawn from the germline V gene: MGHRA, YSYEKL. Spanning cysteine to phenylalanine, the CDR3 consists of 12 amino acids. Solely the CDR3 DNA is kept, with 36 bases framed from the first base. The sequenced sample was PBMCs or a T cell subset sorted from them (not recorded which). This receptor was identified in an adult woman who had mild COVID-19 (a few samples of this study predate the infection). The sample titles of this study are shuffled in the database, so cell type and time point are left out; the donor was told from shared clones. The V and J segments used are TRBV4-1 and TRBJ1-4, with no confidently assigned D gene. Here the CDR3 is given as CASSLTMEKLFF. Here is the DNA: TGCGCCAGCAGCTTAACGATGGAAAAACTGTTTTTT.